This T cell receptor beta chain was recovered during a study of blood T cell repertoires in COVID-19. Per the study methods: Reference gene primers were amplified, and this amplification served to estimate nucleated cell counts. Assay used: immunoSEQ multiplex PCR; TCRdb lists only in-frame clones, some missing. V, J and clone size derive from that table, while D and trimming were established from the DNA sequence. The top ten clones hold 20% to 25% of a sample with just over 150,000 clones, around 80% of them seen once. In its sample, this clone was seen once. The CDR3 extends over 16 amino acids. CDR1 is SNHLY and CDR2 is FYNNEI in the germline V gene. Deletions cut 2 bases from V and 2 bases from J, with 15 bases between.

Sequenced: peripheral blood. The TCR originated in a woman older than 75 with acute or convalescent COVID-19. The chain employs TRBV2 and TRBJ1-2, with a weak D call TRBD1 (6 bases). CDR3 DNA: TGTGCCAGCAGTGAATGGCAGGGGATAAGGAACTATGGCTACACCTTC. Protein product: CASSEWQGIRNYGYTF.